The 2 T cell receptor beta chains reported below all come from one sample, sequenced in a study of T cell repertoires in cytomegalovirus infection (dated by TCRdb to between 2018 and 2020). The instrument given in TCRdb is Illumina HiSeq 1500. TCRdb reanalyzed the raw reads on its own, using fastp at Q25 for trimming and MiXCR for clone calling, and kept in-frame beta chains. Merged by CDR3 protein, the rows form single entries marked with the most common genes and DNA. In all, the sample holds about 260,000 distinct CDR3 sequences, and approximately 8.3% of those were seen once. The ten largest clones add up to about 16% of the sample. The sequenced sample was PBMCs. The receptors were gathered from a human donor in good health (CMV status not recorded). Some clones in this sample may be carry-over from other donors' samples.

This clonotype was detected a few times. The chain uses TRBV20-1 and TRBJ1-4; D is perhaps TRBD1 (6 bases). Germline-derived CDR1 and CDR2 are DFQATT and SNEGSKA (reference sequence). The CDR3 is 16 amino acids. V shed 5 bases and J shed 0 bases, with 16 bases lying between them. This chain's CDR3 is CSAPLQGGATNEKLFF. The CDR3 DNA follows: TGCAGTGCTCCTCTACAGGGCGGAGCAACTAATGAAAAACTGTTTTTT.

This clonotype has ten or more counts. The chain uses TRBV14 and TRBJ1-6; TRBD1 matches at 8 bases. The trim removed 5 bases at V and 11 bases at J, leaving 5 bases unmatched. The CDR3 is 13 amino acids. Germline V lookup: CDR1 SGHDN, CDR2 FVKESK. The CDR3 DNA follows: TGTGCCAGCAGCGGGACAGGAACGACACCCCTCCACTTT. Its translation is CASSGTGTTPLHF.